A single sample gave rise to the 20 T cell receptor beta chains below, sequenced in a study of metastatic and nonmetastatic thyroid tumors. With MiXCR, TCRdb called clones anew from the PCR reads. The table has tens of thousands of clones, roughly 17% seen once; the top ten hold 3% to 4%. Patients were all untreated before their thyroid surgery. Input material: blood. These receptors came from a female donor with papillary thyroid cancer or a benign thyroid nodule (not recorded which). Some clones in this sample may be carry-over from other donors' samples.

This clone appeared many times. The CDR3 here is CASSSAGLTDTQYF. The DNA of the CDR3 is TGTGCCAGCAGTTCAGCGGGCCTCACAGATACGCAGTATTTT. V gene TRBV27 combines with J gene TRBJ2-3; tentative D call: TRBD2 (6 bases). Looked up from germline, CDR1 is MNHEY and CDR2 is SMNVEV (reference sequence). The ends were cut back, 4 bases at V and 2 bases at J, with 10 bases in the middle. The CDR3 covers 14 residues.

The rearrangement joins TRBV18 to TRBJ2-7; tentatively, D is TRBD1 or TRBD2 (6 bases each). This CDR3 region has 15 residues. Trimming pared 6 bases from V and 6 bases from J, leaving 21 bases between. Germline assignment: CDR1 KGHSH and CDR2 LQKENI. CDR3 DNA sequence: TGTGCCAGCTCCCCAGGAGGGGGGCCCTCTTTCGAGCAGTACTTC. It is translated as CASSPGGGPSFEQYF.

This clone was detected ten times or more. V is TRBV20-1 and J is TRBJ2-1; D uncertain. CDR1 is DFQATT and CDR2 is SNEGSKA in the germline V gene (reference sequence). CDR3 length equals 16 residues. V gave up 1 base and J gave up 5 bases, with 18 bases separating them. In nucleotides, the CDR3 is TGCAGTGCTAGAGGTCGCGAATTAAAGAGGAACAATGAGCAGTTCTTC. Translation: CSARGRELKRNNEQFF.

This clone was detected ten times or more. This chain joins TRBV12-3 or TRBV12-4 and TRBJ2-1, with 11 bases identical to TRBD2. The CDR3 consists of 15 residues. The junction had 7 bases not matched to a gene; V was cut back by 8 bases and J by 4 bases. The CDR3 nucleotides are TGTGCCAGCGGAGGGGGGACTAGCGGATACAATGAGCAGTTCTTC. Its translation: CASGGGTSGYNEQFF.

This clone has a count of ten or more. V gene TRBV6-6 combines with J gene TRBJ2-1, with a tentative D call TRBD1 (6 bases). CDR3 length: 15 residues. Trimming pared 3 bases from V and 0 bases from J, leaving 9 bases between. The germline V gene has CDR1 MNHNY and CDR2 SVGAGI (reference sequence). This CDR3 reads CASSYRGSSYNEQFF. The CDR3 DNA sequence: TGTGCCAGCAGTTATAGGGGGAGCTCCTACAATGAGCAGTTCTTC.

In its sample, this clone was seen many times. The rearrangement joins TRBV9 to TRBJ2-7, with D possibly called TRBD1 or TRBD2 (5 bases each). Germline CDR1 and CDR2: SGDLS and YYNGEE. The CDR3 spans 14 residues. V shed 0 bases and J shed 4 bases, with 11 bases lying between them. The CDR3 nucleotides are TGTGCCAGCAGCGTAGGAGGGGCCGGGTACGAGCAGTACTTC. Translating it yields CASSVGGAGYEQYF.

This clone has ten or more counts. The chain links TRBV6-1 to TRBJ1-1, with 8 bases identical to TRBD1. This CDR3 is 16 amino acids long. Trimming cost V 2 bases and J 4 bases; bases outside gene matches: 9. Germline loops: CDR1 MNHNS, CDR2 SASEGT. CDR3 coding DNA: TGTGCCAGCAGTGAACTCGTTGGGCAGGGGGCCACTGAAGCTTTCTTT. Its protein product is CASSELVGQGATEAFF.

The sample holds many counts of this clone. The chain has TRBV9 and TRBJ2-1; tentatively, D is TRBD2 (6 bases). V lost 0 bases, J lost 7 bases, and 11 bases lay in between. The CDR3 sequence is 14 residues long. Germline CDR1 reads SGDLS; CDR2 reads YYNGEE. The CDR3 DNA is TGTGCCAGCAGCGTAGACGGGAGTAGGAATGAGCAGTTCTTC. Its protein product is CASSVDGSRNEQFF. The complete variable domain, with remaining parts taken from reference TRBV9 and TRBJ2-1, reads DSGVTQTPKHLITATGQRVTLRCSPRSGDLSVYWYQQSLDQGLQFLIQYYNGEERAKGNILERFSAQQFPDLHSELNLSSLELGDSALYFCASSVDGSRNEQFFGPGTRLTVL.

In this sample, this clone turned up a few times. A much larger clone differs by one base, so this may be a read error. The same CDR3 arises from other DNA sequences in this sample as well. This chain joins TRBV5-1 and TRBJ2-3; D not resolved. V was cut by 2 bases and J by 3 bases, with 13 bases left in between. The CDR3 covers 15 residues. The V gene's germline CDR1 is SGHRS and CDR2 YFSETQ. CDR3: CASSFQALLTDTQYF. CDR3 coding DNA: TGCGCCAGCAGCTTTCAGGCCCTACTTACAGATACGCAGTATTTT.

This clone was picked up many times. This chain links TRBV30 with TRBJ2-2; unclear D gene. The CDR3 contains 11 residues. V lost 1 base and J lost 8, with 5 bases in between. From germline, CDR1 is GTSNPN and CDR2 SVGIG (reference sequence). The CDR3 region has the DNA TGTGCCTGGAGTGCTGCTGGGGAGCTGTTTTTT. Its translation: CAWSAAGELFF.

A word on this clone: Just one base apart from a much larger clone, this may be a read error. The chain joins TRBV10-2 to TRBJ2-7; D is unclear. Germline V gene sequence: CDR1 WSHSY, CDR2 SAAADI. V was clipped by 3 bases and J by 4 bases, with 16 bases between them. This CDR3 contains 15 residues. The CDR3 DNA reads TGCGCCAGCAGTGACCGGAGCCGCCGCACGTACGAGCAGTACTTC. Translation gives CASSDRSRRTYEQYF.

This clone came up many times. This rearrangement joins TRBV12-3 or TRBV12-4 to TRBJ1-1; TRBD1 matches 9 bases. The CDR3 spans 13 residues. V lost 6 bases, J lost 4 bases, and 3 bases stayed unmatched. In DNA, the CDR3 is TGTGCCAGCAGCAAACAGGGGGCCACTGAAGCTTTCTTT. Its protein is CASSKQGATEAFF.

Ten or more counts support this clone. V usage is TRBV5-1 and J usage is TRBJ1-3; D is possibly TRBD1 (6 bases). From germline, CDR1 is SGHRS and CDR2 YFSETQ. This CDR3 is 15 amino acids long. Trimming took 1 base from V and 4 from J, leaving 12 bases between them. The CDR3 DNA sequence: TGCGCCAGCAGCTTGACGGGGGCAGCAGGAAACACCATATATTTT. It translates to CASSLTGAAGNTIYF.

In its sample, this clone was seen many times. The chain links TRBV5-6 to TRBJ1-2; tentatively, D is TRBD1 (5 bases). CDR1 and CDR2 (germline): SGHDT, YYEEEE. V dropped 0 bases and J dropped 2 bases, with 11 bases sitting between them. The CDR3 spans 15 residues. DNA for the CDR3: TGTGCCAGCAGCTTGGCTCAGGGCGGGAACTATGGCTACACCTTC. It encodes CASSLAQGGNYGYTF.

This clone was seen repeatedly, ten times or more. This sequence joins TRBV12-3 or TRBV12-4 and TRBJ1-4; weak D call: TRBD1 (5 bases). This CDR3 contains 13 residues. The V end lost 7 bases, the J end lost 8 bases, and 14 bases lay between the germline ends. CDR3 sequence reads: CASTGGRGEKLFF. DNA of the CDR3: TGTGCCAGCACCGGCGGACGGGGGGAAAAACTGTTTTTT.

This clone was seen ten or more times. V usage is TRBV9 and J usage is TRBJ1-6; the match to TRBD1 covers 9 bases. Trimming cost V 1 base and J 5 bases; bases outside gene matches: 1. Germline CDR1 is SGDLS and CDR2 is YYNGEE. This CDR3 has 15 amino acids. CDR3 region: CASSVWTGDNSPLHF. The DNA for the CDR3 is TGTGCCAGCAGCGTATGGACAGGGGATAATTCACCCCTCCACTTT.

This clone showed up many times. Other nucleotide sequences from this sample produce the same CDR3. V usage is TRBV29-1 and J usage is TRBJ2-6; 7 bases line up with TRBD2. The V gene end was trimmed by 4 bases and the J gene end by 0 bases; junction bases not matched to a gene: 6. In germline, CDR1 is SQVTM, CDR2 ANQGSEA. This CDR3 is built from 16 residues. The CDR3 DNA reads as TGCAGCGTTGGGGGGGGGAATCCCTCTGGGGCCAACGTCCTGACTTTC. Translation: CSVGGGNPSGANVLTF.

This clone was picked up many times. The chain recombines TRBV19 with TRBJ2-1, with a tentative D call TRBD1 (5 bases). Germline V gene data show CDR1 as LNHDA and CDR2 as SQIVND (reference sequence). The CDR3 extends over 13 amino acids. Trimming cost V 6 bases and J 4 bases, with 10 bases left between them. Here the CDR3 DNA reads TGTGCCAGTAGCCAGACAGAATACAATGAGCAGTTCTTC. It encodes CASSQTEYNEQFF.

J is TRBJ2-7 and V is TRBV20-1; TRBD2 matches at 7 bases. Germline V gene data show CDR1 as DFQATT and CDR2 as SNEGSKA (reference sequence). The CDR3 has 19 amino acids. V shed 3 bases, J shed 0 bases, and the junction held 20 bases outside the gene matches. The CDR3 coding sequence is TGCAGTGCTAGTACCCGTAGCGGGCTCCTAGCGGTGAACTCCTACGAGCAGTACTTC. Translated: CSASTRSGLLAVNSYEQYF.

This clone was detected many times. Given a much more abundant clone one base away, this may be a read error. Distinct nucleotide sequences in the sample also encode this CDR3. The chain is built from TRBV12-3 or TRBV12-4 and TRBJ2-2; the D call may be TRBD1 or TRBD2 (5 bases each). This CDR3 is built from 15 residues. The chain's CDR3 is CASSLGELITGELFF. The CDR3 region has the DNA TGTGCCAGCAGTTTGGGGGAGTTAATCACCGGGGAGCTATTTTTT.